This TCR beta chain was recovered during a study of blood T cell repertoires in COVID-19. Germline CDR1 and CDR2: SGHRS and YFSETQ. The CDR3 contains 16 residues. Trimming left V 0 bases short and J 0 bases short, with 10 bases between. Under the authors' procedure: Amplified reference gene primers provided the basis for estimating nucleated cell counts. Some clones are missing from TCRdb's copy, which holds only in-frame ones; the method was immunoSEQ multiplex PCR. For V, J and clone size, that table is used; D and trimming come from the DNA. Among 200,000 to 250,000 clones listed, about 85% were seen once.

This chain links TRBV5-1 with TRBJ1-3; D not certain. The sample taken for sequencing was peripheral blood. The sequence derives from a woman of 80 years or more with active or convalescent COVID-19. The CDR3 DNA follows: TGCGCCAGCAGCTTGGGTTACGGAGCCTCTGGAAACACCATATATTTT. Protein product: CASSLGYGASGNTIYF.